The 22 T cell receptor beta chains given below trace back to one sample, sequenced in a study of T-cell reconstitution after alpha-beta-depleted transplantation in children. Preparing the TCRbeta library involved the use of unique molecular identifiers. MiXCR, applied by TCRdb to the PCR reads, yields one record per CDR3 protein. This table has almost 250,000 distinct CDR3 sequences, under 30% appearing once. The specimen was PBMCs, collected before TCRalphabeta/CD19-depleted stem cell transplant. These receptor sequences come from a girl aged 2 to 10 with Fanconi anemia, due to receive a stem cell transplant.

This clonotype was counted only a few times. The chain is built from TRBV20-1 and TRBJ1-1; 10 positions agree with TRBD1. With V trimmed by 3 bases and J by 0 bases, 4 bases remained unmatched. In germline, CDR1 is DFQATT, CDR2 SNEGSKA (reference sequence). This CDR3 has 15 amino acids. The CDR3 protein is CSASRDRGLNTEAFF. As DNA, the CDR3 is TGCAGTGCTAGCCGGGACAGGGGCTTGAACACTGAAGCTTTCTTT.

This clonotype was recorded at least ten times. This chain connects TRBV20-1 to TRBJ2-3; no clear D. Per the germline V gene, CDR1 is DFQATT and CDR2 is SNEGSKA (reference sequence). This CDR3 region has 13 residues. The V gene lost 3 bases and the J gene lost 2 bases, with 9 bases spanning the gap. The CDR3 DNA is TGCAGTGCTAGGCAAGATCCCACAGATACGCAGTATTTT. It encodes CSARQDPTDTQYF.

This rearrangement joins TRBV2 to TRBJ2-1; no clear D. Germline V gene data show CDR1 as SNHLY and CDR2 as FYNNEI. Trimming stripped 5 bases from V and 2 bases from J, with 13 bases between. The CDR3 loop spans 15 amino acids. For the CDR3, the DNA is TGTGCCAGCAGTCCGGACCACCTGGCCTACAATGAGCAGTTCTTC. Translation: CASSPDHLAYNEQFF.

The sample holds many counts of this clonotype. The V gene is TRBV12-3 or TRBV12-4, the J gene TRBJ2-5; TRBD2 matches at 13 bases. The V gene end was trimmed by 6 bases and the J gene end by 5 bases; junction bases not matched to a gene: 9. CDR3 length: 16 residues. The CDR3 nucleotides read TGTGCCAGCAGCCCTTGGGTGACTAGCGGGAGGGAGACCCAGTACTTC. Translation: CASSPWVTSGRETQYF.

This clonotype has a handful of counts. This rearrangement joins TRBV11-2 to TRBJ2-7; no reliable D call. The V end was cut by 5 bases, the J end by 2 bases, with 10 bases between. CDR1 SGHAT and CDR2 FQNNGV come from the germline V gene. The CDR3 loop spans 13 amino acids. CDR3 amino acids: CASSLGYPYEQYF. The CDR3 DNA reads TGTGCCAGCAGCCTCGGATACCCCTACGAGCAGTACTTC.

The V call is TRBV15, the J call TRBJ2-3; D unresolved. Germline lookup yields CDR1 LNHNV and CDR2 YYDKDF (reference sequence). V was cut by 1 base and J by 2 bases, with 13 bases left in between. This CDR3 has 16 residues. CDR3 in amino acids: CATSRVINRYTDTQYF. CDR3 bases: TGTGCCACCAGCAGAGTTATTAACAGATACACAGATACGCAGTATTTT. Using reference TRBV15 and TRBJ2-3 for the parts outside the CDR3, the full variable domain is DAMVIQNPRYQVTQFGKPVTLSCSQTLNHNVMYWYQQKSSQAPKLLFHYYDKDFNNEADTPDNFQSRRPNTSFCFLDIRSPGLGDTAMYLCATSRVINRYTDTQYFGPGTRLTVL.

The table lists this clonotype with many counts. The CDR3 DNA reads as TGTGCCAGCACCGTCCGAACCCACAATGAGCAGTTCTTC. It encodes CASTVRTHNEQFF. The gene calls are TRBV5-4 and TRBJ2-1; D is ambiguous. Germline CDR1 and CDR2: SGHNT and YYREEE (reference sequence). V was trimmed by 6 bases and J by 5 bases, leaving 12 bases between them. The CDR3 sequence is 13 residues long.

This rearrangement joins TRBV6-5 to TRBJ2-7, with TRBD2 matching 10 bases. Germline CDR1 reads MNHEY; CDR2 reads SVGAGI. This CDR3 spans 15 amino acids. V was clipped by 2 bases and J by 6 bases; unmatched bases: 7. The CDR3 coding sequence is TGTGCCAGCAGTTACGGGGTAGCGGGGGGATCCGAGCAGTACTTC. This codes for CASSYGVAGGSEQYF.

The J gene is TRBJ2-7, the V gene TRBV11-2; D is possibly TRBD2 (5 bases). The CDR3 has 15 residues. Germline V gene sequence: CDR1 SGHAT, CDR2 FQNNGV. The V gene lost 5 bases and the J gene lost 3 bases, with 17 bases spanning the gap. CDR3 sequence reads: CASSIRTAGNYEQYF. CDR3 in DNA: TGTGCCAGCAGCATTAGGACGGCGGGCAACTACGAGCAGTACTTC.

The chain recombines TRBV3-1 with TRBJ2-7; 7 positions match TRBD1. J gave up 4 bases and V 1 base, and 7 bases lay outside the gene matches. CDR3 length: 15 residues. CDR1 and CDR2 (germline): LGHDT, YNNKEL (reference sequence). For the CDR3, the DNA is TGTGCCAGCAGCCAAGGCGAGGGGGCGATGTACGAGCAGTACTTC. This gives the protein CASSQGEGAMYEQYF.

The CDR3 here is CASNGANQPQHF. The CDR3 DNA follows: TGTGCCAGCAATGGAGCCAATCAGCCCCAGCATTTT. The chain employs TRBV6-5 and TRBJ1-5; D gene unclear. The CDR3 extends over 12 amino acids. Trimming stripped 7 bases from V and 3 bases from J, with 7 bases between. CDR1 MNHEY and CDR2 SVGAGI come from the germline V gene.

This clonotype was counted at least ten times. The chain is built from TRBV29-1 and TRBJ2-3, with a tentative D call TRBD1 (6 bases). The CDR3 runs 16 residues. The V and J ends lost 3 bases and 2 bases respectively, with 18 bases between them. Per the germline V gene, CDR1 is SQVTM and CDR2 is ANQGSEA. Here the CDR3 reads CSVEKAGGPDTDTQYF. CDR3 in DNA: TGCAGCGTTGAGAAGGCTGGGGGCCCTGACACAGATACGCAGTATTTT.

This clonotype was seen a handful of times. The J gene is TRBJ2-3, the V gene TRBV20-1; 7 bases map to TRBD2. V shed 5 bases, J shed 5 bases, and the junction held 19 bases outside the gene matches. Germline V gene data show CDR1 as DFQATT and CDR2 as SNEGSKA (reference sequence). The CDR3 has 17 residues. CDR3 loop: CSALTAHGEGPVDTQYF. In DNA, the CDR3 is TGCAGTGCTCTCACGGCCCACGGGGAGGGTCCCGTAGATACGCAGTATTTT.

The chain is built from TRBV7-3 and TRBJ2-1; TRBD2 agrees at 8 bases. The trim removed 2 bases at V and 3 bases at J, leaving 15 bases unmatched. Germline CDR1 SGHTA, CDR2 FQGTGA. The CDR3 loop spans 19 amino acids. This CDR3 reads CASSLSPGGRGGRYNEQFF. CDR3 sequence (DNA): TGTGCCAGCAGCTTATCTCCCGGTGGACGGGGGGGACGCTACAATGAGCAGTTCTTC.

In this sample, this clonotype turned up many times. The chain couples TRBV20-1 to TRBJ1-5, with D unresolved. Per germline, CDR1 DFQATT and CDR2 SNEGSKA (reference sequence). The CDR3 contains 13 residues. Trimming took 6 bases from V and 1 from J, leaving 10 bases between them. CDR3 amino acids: CSAQPGSNQPQHF. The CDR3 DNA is TGCAGTGCCCAGCCGGGGAGCAATCAGCCCCAGCATTTT.

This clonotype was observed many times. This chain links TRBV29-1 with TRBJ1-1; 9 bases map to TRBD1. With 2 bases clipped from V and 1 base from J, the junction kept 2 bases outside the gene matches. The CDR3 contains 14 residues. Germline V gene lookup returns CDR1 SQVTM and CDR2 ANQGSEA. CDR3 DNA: TGCAGCGTTGAAACAGGGGGCGAGAACACTGAAGCTTTCTTT. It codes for CSVETGGENTEAFF.

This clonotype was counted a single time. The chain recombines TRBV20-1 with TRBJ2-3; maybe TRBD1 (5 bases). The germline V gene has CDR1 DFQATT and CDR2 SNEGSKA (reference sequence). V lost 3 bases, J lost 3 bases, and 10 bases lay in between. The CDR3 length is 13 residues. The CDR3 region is CSASKGVTDTQYF. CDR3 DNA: TGCAGTGCTAGTAAAGGGGTGACAGATACGCAGTATTTT.

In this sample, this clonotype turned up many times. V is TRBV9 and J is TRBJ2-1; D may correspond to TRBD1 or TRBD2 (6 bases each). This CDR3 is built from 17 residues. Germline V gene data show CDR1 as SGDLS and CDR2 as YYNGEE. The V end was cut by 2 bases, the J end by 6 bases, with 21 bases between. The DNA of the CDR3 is TGTGCCAGCAGCGTTTCAGGGGAGGTTTCCCTAGGCAATGAGCAGTTCTTC. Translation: CASSVSGEVSLGNEQFF.

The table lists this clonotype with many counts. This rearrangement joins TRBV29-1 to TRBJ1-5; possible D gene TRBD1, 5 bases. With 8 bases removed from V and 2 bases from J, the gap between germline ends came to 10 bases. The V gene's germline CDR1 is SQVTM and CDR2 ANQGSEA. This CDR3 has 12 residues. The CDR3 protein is CSYRDGNQPQHF. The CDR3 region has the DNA TGCAGCTACCGGGACGGCAATCAGCCCCAGCATTTT.

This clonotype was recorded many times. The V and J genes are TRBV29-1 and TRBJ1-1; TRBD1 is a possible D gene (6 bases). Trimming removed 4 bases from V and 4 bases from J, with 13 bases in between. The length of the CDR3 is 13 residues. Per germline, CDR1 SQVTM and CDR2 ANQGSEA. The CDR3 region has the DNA TGCAGCGTTGTAGAGGGGGGGGCCACTGAAGCTTTCTTT. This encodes CSVVEGGATEAFF.

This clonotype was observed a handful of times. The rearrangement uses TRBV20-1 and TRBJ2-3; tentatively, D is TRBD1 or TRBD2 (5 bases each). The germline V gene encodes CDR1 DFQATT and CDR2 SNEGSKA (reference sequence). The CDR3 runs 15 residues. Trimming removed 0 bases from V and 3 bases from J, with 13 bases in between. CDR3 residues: CSAREWGSGTDTQYF. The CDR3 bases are TGCAGTGCTAGAGAATGGGGGAGTGGGACAGATACGCAGTATTTT.

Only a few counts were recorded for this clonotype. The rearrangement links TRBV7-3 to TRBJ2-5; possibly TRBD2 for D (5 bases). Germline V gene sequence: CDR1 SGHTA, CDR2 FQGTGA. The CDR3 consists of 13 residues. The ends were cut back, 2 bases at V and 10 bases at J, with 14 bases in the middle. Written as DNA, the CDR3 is TGTGCCAGCAGCTTAGAGCCCTCCGGGATCCAGTACTTC. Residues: CASSLEPSGIQYF.